Shown below are 2 T cell receptor beta chains from a single sample sequenced in a study of OX40 agonist ivuxolimab in advanced cancers. Clones were sequenced by immunoSEQ multiplex PCR, and TCRdb holds only the in-frame ones, with some missing. The repertoire includes over 85,000 clones, roughly 90% of them detected once, and less than 0.4% sits in the top ten. Source: CD4+ or CD8+ T cells sorted from blood, taken in a trial of the OX40 agonist ivuxolimab. These receptors originate from an adult with an advanced solid tumor such as melanoma, head and neck, liver or kidney cancer.

The CDR3 DNA sequence: TGTGCCAGCAGGAAAGGGACCGGGGAGCTGTTTTTT. Its translation: CASRKGTGELFF. The J gene is TRBJ2-2, the V gene TRBV6-5; D is ambiguous. Germline CDR1 reads MNHEY; CDR2 reads SVGAGI. CDR3 length equals 12 residues. Trimming cost V 6 bases and J 5 bases, with 7 bases left between them.

The chain links TRBV7-2 to TRBJ2-7; 9 nucleotides line up with TRBD2. V trimming: 1 base; J trimming: 4 bases; junction bases outside the gene matches: 5. The CDR3 contains 15 residues. Looked up from germline, CDR1 is SGHTA and CDR2 is FQGNSA. In DNA form, the CDR3 reads TGTGCCAGCAGCTTAGTATTGGCGGGAGGGTACGAGCAGTACTTC. Its translation is CASSLVLAGGYEQYF. The whole variable domain, filled in from reference TRBV7-2 and TRBJ2-7, reads GAGVSQSPSNKVTEKGKDVELRCDPISGHTALYWYRQSLGQGLEFLIYFQGNSAPDKSGLPSDRFSAERTGGSVSTLTIQRTQQEDSAVYLCASSLVLAGGYEQYFGPGTRLTVT.